This T cell receptor beta chain was obtained from a study of blood T cell repertoires in COVID-19. Study details: Collection of acute and convalescent COVID-19 samples took place in the United States, Italy and Spain. PBMCs, B-cell-depleted T cells, or T cells provided the cDNA or gDNA that made up the material.

CDR1 is KGHSH, CDR2 LQKENI, per germline. This CDR3 has 16 residues. The V and J ends lost 3 bases and 0 bases, in that order; junction bases with no gene match: 4. TCRdb keeps only in-frame clones here, not all; method: immunoSEQ multiplex PCR. The table includes 50,000 to 60,000 clones, approximately 86% detected once. The sequenced sample was peripheral blood. The chain has TRBV18 and TRBJ1-3; 8 positions match TRBD1. The sequence came from a human donor with active COVID-19. The donor label of this sample is uncertain. In DNA form, the CDR3 reads TGTGCCAGCTCACCGACAGGGGCCCTCTCTGGAAACACCATATATTTT. Amino acids: CASSPTGALSGNTIYF.